The present T cell receptor (beta chain) was sequenced within a study of cytomegalovirus exposure and HLA in healthy donors. Trimming removed 7 bases from V and 6 bases from J, with 16 bases in between. The germline gives CDR1 SGHTA, CDR2 FQGNSA. The CDR3 extends over 14 amino acids. 60 Vbeta and 13 Jbeta primers were used in PCR. Only in-frame clones appear in the TCRdb table, and some are missing; sequencing was by immunoSEQ multiplex PCR. The profile shows approximately 89,000 clones, 69% of them singletons. This sequence joins TRBV7-2 and TRBJ2-1; D is possibly TRBD2 (6 bases). This clonotype was sampled from a female donor in good health and CMV-seronegative. The sample was PBMCs. The CDR3 sequence: CASTGGPGANEQFF. CDR3 nucleotides: TGTGCCAGCACCGGAGGGCCAGGTGCCAATGAGCAGTTCTTC.